This T cell receptor beta chain stems from a study of T cell responses to AZD1222 COVID-19 vaccine. Findings and caveats of the study: Just five or six AZD1222 recipients were seropositive at baseline. Increases in Spike-specific TCR breadth and depth were seen after two AZD1222 doses. Repertoires were obtained solely post-peak T cell response. Close to half of spike-specific TCRs reportedly recognize unmutated variant regions.

The length of the CDR3 is 14 residues. Germline V lookup: CDR1 LNHDA, CDR2 SQIVND (reference sequence). V lost 7 bases and J 0 bases, leaving 12 bases between the germline ends. About this clone: Its cognate antigen is unknown.

Only in-frame clones appear in the TCRdb table, and some are missing; sequencing was by immunoSEQ multiplex PCR. This sample has more than 100,000 clones, with 70% to 90% found just once. The chain uses TRBV19 and TRBJ1-2; D is perhaps TRBD1 (6 bases). The sequencing used peripheral blood, collected on day 0 of AZD1222 vaccination. The receptor's source is an adult in good health. Here the CDR3 DNA reads TGTGCCAGTACCTCGGACAGAGCTAACTATGGCTACACCTTC. As protein: CASTSDRANYGYTF.